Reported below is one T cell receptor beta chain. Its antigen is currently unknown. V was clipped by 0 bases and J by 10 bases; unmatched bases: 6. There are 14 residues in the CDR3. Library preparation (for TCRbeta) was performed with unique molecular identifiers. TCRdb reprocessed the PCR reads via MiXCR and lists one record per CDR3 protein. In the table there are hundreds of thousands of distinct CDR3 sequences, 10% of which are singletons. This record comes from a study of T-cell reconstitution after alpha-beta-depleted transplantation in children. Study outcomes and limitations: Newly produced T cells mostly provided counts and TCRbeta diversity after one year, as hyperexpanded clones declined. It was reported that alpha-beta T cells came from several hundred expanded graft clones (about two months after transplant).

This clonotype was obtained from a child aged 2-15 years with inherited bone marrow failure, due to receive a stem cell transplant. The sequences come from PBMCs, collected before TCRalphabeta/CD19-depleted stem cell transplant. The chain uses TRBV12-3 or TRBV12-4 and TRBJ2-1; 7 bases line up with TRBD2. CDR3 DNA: TGTGCCAGCAGTTTAGCGGTGGGGGGGTCGGAGCAGTTCTTC. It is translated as CASSLAVGGSEQFF.